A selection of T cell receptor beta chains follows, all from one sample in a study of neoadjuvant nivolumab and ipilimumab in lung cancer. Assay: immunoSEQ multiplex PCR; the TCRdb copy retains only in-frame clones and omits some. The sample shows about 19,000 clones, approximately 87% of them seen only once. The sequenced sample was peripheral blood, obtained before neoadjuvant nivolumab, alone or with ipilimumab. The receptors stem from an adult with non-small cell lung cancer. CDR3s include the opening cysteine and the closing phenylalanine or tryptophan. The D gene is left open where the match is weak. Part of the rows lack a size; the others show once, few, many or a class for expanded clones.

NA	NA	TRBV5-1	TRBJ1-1	TGCGCCAGCAGCTTGTGGGGAAACACTGAAGCTTTCTTT	CASSLWGNTEAFF
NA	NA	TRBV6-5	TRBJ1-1	TGTGCCAGCATCAACGTGGCGAGAACTGAAGCTTTCTTT	CASINVARTEAFF
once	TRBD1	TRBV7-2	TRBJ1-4	TGTGCCAGCAGCTTAACAGGGGGAGGTGAAAAACTGTTTTTT	CASSLTGGGEKLFF
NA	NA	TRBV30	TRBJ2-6	TGTGCCCACGGAACAGGGTCTGGGGCCAACGTCCTGACTTTC	CAHGTGSGANVLTF
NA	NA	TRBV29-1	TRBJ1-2	TGCAGCGCCCCGACGCAAGTAGGAGGCTACACCTTC	CSAPTQVGGYTF
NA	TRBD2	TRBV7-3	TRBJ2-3	TGTGCCAGCAGCACCGGGACTAGCGGCACAGATACGCAGTATTTT	CASSTGTSGTDTQYF
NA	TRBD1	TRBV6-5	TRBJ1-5	TGTGCCAGCAGCCCCGGTACAGGGGTTCAGCCCCAGCATTTT	CASSPGTGVQPQHF
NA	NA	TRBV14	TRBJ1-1	TGTGCCAGCAGCCAAGGTATGAACACTGAAGCTTTCTTT	CASSQGMNTEAFF
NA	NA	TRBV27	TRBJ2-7	TGTGCCAGCAGTTTTTCACTGCCCGACTCCTACGAGCAGTACTTC	CASSFSLPDSYEQYF
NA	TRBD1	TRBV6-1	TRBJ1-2	TGTGCCAGCAGTCCACAGGGGGAACAGGGCTACACCTTC	CASSPQGEQGYTF
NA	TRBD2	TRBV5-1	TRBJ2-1	TGCGCCACCTCCCCGCGGGGTAGCGGGTCCGGTGAGCAGTTCTTC	CATSPRGSGSGEQFF
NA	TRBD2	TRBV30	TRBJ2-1	TGTGCCTGGAGTGTACGTCCGGGGCCTGACTGGCGGGAGGGCCGAGAGCAGTTCTTC	CAWSVRPGPDWREGREQFF
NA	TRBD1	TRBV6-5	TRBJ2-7	TGTGCCAGCAGTAGACAGGGGTCTTTCGAGCAGTACTTC	CASSRQGSFEQYF
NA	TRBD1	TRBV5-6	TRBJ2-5	TGTGCCAGCAGCTCGATGGACAGGGCCGAGACCCAGTACTTC	CASSSMDRAETQYF
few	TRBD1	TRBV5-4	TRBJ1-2	TGTGCCAGCAGCTTGGAGGCAGGGGGGAACTATGGCTACACCTTC	CASSLEAGGNYGYTF
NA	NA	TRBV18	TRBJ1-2	TGTGCCAGCTCACCAATGGAGGGAAGGGGTGGCTACACCTTC	CASSPMEGRGGYTF
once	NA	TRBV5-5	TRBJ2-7	TGTGCCAGCAGCGGTAGGTCCGGCCCCGTAAGGCAGTACTTC	CASSGRSGPVRQYF
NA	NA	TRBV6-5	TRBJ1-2	TGTGCCAGCAGTTACGGGTGGGGGTCTGGTGGCTACACCTTC	CASSYGWGSGGYTF
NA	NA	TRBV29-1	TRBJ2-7	TGCAGCGTTGTTTTGCGAATAGCCTCCTACGAGCAGTACTTC	CSVVLRIASYEQYF
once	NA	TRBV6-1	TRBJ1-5	TGTGCCAGCAGTAGAACAGGTGGGTCCCAGCATTTT	CASSRTGGSQHF
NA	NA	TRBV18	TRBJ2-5	TGTGCCAGCTCACCTGACAGGCTCCAAGAGACCCAGTACTTC	CASSPDRLQETQYF